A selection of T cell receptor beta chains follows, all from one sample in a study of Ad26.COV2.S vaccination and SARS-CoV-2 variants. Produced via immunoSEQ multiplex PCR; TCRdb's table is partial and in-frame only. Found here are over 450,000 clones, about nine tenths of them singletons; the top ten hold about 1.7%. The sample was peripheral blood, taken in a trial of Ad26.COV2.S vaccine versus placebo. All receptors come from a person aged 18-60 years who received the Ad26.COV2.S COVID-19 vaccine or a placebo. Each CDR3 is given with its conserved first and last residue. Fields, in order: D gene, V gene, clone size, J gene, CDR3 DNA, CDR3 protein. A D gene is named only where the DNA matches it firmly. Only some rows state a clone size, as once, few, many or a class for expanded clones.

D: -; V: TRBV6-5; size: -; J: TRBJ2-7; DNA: TGTGCCAGCAGCGGCCCGGGGAGAGGGCCCTACGAGCAGTACTTC; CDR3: CASSGPGRGPYEQYF
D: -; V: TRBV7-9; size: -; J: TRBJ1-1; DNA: TGTGCCAGCAGCTTAGGGCCGGGGGGCACTGAAGCTTTCTTT; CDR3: CASSLGPGGTEAFF
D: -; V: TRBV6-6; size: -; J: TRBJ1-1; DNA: TGTGCCAGCAGGAGGTCCTCAGTTTACGCGAACACTGAAGCTTTCTTT; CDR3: CASRRSSVYANTEAFF
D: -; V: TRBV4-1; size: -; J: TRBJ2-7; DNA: TGCGCCAGCAGCCCAGGTGTGGCAGTACCCTACGAGCAGTACTTC; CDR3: CASSPGVAVPYEQYF
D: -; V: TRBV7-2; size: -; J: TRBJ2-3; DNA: TGTGCCAGCAGCCTAGCCGCGAACACAGATACGCAGTATTTT; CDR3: CASSLAANTDTQYF
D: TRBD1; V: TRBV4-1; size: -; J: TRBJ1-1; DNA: TGCGCCAGCAGCCAGCTGAGGACAGGGGAGTTATGGACTGAAGCTTTCTTT; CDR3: CASSQLRTGELWTEAFF
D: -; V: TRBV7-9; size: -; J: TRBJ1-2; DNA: TGTGCCAGCAGCTTATGGACGCCGAACCTCAACTATGGCTACACCTTC; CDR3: CASSLWTPNLNYGYTF
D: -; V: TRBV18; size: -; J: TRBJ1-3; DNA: TGTGCCAGCTCACCTCTGCCCCACTCATCGGCGGGCTCTGGAAACACCATATATTTT; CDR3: CASSPLPHSSAGSGNTIYF
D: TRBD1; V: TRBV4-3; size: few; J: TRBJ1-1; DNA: TGCGCCAGCAGCCAAGACCCGCAGGGGGCGAACACTGAAGCTTTCTTT; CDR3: CASSQDPQGANTEAFF
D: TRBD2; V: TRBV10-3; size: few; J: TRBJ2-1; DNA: TGTGCCATCAGTGCAGTTAGCGGGGGCTACAATGAGCAGTTCTTC; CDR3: CAISAVSGGYNEQFF
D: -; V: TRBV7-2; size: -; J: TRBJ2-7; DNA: TGTGCCAGCAGCTTAGGAGGGGGGGATTCCTACGAGCAGTACTTC; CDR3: CASSLGGGDSYEQYF
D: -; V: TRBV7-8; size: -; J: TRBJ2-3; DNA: TGTGCCAGCAGAGAACAGTATCATACAGATACGCAGTATTTT; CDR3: CASREQYHTDTQYF
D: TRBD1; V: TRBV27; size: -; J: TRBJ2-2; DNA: TGTGCCAGCAGTTTCCGGGACAGGGGAACCGGGGAGCTGTTTTTT; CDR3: CASSFRDRGTGELFF
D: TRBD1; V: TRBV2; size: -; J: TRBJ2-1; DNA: TGTGCCAGCAGTGCCTACGGGACAGGGGGCCATGAGCAGTTCTTC; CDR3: CASSAYGTGGHEQFF
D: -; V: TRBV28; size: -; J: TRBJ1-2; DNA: TGTGCCAGCAGTTTCCGGTTGAGGGGGGCGATGAACTATGGCTACACCTTC; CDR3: CASSFRLRGAMNYGYTF
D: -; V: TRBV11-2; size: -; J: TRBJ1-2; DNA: TGTGCCAGCAGCTCCCTGCGGGGGGTTGGGACTGACTATGGCTACACCTTC; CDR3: CASSSLRGVGTDYGYTF
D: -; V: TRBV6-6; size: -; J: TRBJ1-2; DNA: TGTGCCAGCAGTTACTCCGGGGCGTCGGGAGGCTACACCTTC; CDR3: CASSYSGASGGYTF
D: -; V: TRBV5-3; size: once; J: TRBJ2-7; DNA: TGTGCCAGAAGCCTCGGACTTCCCGGCGAGCAGTACTTC; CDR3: CARSLGLPGEQYF
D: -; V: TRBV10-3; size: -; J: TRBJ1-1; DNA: TGTGCCATCACCGTCAGCATGAACACTGAAGCTTTCTTT; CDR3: CAITVSMNTEAFF
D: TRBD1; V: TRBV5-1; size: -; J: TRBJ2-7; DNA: TGCGCCAGCAGCGTTAGTACCGGGACAGATTTCTACGAGCAGTACTTC; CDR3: CASSVSTGTDFYEQYF
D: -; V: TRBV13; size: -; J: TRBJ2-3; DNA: TGTGCCAGCAGCTTACACCCGGCCGAGACGCAGTATTTT; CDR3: CASSLHPAETQYF
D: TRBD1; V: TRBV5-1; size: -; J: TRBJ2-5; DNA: TGCGCCAGCAGACTAAGGACAGGGAGTCAAGAGACCCAGTACTTC; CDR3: CASRLRTGSQETQYF
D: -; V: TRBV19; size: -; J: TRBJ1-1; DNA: TGTGCCAGTAGCTCAGGTAGGATGAACACTGAAGCTTTCTTT; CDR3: CASSSGRMNTEAFF
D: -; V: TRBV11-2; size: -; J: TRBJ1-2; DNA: TGTGCCAGCAGCTTAGTTCCGGGTGGCTACACCTTC; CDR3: CASSLVPGGYTF
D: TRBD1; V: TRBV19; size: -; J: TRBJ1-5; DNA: TGTGCCAGTAGTGTTCGGACAGGGCAGGGCAATCAGCCCCAGCATTTT; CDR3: CASSVRTGQGNQPQHF
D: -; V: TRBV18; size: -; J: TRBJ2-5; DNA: TGTGCCAGCTCACGTGGGTCACAAGAGACCCAGTACTTC; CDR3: CASSRGSQETQYF
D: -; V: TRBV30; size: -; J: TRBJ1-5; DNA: TGTGCCTGGAGTACTGACACATACAATCAGCCCCAGCATTTT; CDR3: CAWSTDTYNQPQHF
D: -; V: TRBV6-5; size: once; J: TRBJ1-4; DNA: TGTGCCAGCAGTAGCGCGGCGAGAACTAATGAAAAACTGTTTTTT; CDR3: CASSSAARTNEKLFF
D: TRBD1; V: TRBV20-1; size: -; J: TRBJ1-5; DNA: TGCAGTGCTAGTGGCCAGGGGGACAGGATTTATCAGCCCCAGCATTTT; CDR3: CSASGQGDRIYQPQHF
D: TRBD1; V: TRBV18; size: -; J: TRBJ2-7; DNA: TGTGCCAGCTCACTGATCGGGACAGGCAAGGACGAGCAGTACTTC; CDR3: CASSLIGTGKDEQYF
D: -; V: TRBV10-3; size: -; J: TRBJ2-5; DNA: TGTGCCATCAGTGAAACAGGGAGGGAGACCCAGTACTTC; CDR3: CAISETGRETQYF
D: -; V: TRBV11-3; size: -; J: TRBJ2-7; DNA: TGTGCCAGCAGCTTCGGCGGGCACCCCTCTGAGCAGTACTTC; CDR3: CASSFGGHPSEQYF
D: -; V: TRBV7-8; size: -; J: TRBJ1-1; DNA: TGTGCCAGCAGCTATGGCCTCGGGGCCCGGGGCACTGAAGCTTTCTTT; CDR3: CASSYGLGARGTEAFF
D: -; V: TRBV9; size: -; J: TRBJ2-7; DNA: TGTGCCAGCAGCGGCGGACTTCGTGAAGGCGAGCAGTACTTC; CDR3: CASSGGLREGEQYF
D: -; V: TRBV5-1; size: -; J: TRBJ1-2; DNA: TGCGCCAGCAGCTCCGGGACACGGGAATCAGGCTACACCTTC; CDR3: CASSSGTRESGYTF
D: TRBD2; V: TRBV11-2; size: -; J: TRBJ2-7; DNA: TGTGCCAGCAGCTTAGCCTATCGACTAGCGGGAGTACACGAGCAGTACTTC; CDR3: CASSLAYRLAGVHEQYF
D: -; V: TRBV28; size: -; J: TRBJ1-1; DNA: TGTGCCAGCAGTTTACGGACCTCCCCCGCCCCGAACACTGAAGCTTTCTTT; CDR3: CASSLRTSPAPNTEAFF
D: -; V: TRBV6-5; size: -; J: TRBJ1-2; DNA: TGTGCCAGCAGTTACGAGGGCCCCTACTATGGCTACACCTTC; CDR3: CASSYEGPYYGYTF
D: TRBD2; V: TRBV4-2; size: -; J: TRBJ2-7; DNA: TGTGCCAGCAGCCTCCAGGCTAGCGGGGTTTACGAGCAGTACTTC; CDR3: CASSLQASGVYEQYF
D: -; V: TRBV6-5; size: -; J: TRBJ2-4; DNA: TGTGCCAGCAGTTACAGCGGGCCCCCAAACATTCAGTACTTC; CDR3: CASSYSGPPNIQYF
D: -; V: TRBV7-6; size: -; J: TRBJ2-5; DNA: TGTGCCAGCAGCCACGCTTCTGAAGAGACCCAGTACTTC; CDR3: CASSHASEETQYF
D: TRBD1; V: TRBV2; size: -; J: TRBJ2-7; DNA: TGTGCCAGCACTGGACAGGGGAAAACCTACGAGCAGTACTTC; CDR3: CASTGQGKTYEQYF
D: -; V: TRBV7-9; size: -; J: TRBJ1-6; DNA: TGTGCCAGCAGCTTAGCGAGACAAGACTGGGATTCACCCCTCCACTTT; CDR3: CASSLARQDWDSPLHF
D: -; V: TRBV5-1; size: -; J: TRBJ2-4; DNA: TGCGCCAGCAGCCCGGGCCAGGGTGGGCACATTCAGTACTTC; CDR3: CASSPGQGGHIQYF
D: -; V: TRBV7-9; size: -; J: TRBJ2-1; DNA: TGTGCCAGCGGGTCGGGTAGTTTGCTTTTGAATGAGCAGTTCTTC; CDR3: CASGSGSLLLNEQFF
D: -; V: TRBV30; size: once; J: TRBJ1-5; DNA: TGTGCCTGGGGGAAGGGCAGGGGAGCACAGCCCCAGCATTTT; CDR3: CAWGKGRGAQPQHF
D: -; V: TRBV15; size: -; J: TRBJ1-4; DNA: TGTGCCACCAGCAGGGGTTTAAGCGAAGGAGAGAAAAAACTGTTTTTT; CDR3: CATSRGLSEGEKKLFF
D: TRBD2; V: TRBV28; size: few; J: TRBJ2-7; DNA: TGTGCCAGCAGTTCGAGGACTAGCGGGAGCTCCTACGAGCAGTACTTC; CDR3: CASSSRTSGSSYEQYF
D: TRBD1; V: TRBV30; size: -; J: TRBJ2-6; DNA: TGTGCCTGGAGCGACAGGGGTTGGCAGTCTGGGGCCAACGTCCTGACTTTC; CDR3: CAWSDRGWQSGANVLTF